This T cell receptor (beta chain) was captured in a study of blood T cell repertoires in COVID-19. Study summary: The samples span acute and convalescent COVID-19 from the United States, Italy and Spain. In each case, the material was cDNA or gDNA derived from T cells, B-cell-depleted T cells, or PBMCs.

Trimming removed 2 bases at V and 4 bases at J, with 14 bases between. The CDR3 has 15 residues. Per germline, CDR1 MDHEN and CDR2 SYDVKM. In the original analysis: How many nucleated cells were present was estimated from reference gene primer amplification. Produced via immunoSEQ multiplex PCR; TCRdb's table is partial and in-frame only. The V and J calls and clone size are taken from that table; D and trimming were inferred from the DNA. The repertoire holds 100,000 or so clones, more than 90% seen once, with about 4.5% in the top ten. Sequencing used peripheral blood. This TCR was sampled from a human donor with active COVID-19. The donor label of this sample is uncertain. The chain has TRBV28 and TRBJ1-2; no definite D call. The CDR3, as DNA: TGTGCCAGCAGTTTAGGTCTCCGGGGATCCTATGGCTACACCTTC. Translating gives CASSLGLRGSYGYTF.